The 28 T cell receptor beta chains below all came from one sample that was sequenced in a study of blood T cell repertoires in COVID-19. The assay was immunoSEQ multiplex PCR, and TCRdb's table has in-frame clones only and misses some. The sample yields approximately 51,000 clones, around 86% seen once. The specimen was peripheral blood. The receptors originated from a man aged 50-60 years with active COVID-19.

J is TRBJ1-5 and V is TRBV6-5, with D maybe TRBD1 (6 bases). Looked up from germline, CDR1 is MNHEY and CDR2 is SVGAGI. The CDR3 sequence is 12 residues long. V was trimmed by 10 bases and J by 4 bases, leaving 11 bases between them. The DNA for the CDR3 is TGTGCCATTTCCCAGGGGAATCAGCCCCAGCATTTT. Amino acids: CAISQGNQPQHF.

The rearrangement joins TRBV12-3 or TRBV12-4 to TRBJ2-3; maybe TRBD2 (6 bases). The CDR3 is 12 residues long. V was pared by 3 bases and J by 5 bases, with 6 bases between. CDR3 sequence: CASSLGGDTQYF. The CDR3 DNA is TGTGCCAGCAGTTTGGGGGGAGATACGCAGTATTTT.

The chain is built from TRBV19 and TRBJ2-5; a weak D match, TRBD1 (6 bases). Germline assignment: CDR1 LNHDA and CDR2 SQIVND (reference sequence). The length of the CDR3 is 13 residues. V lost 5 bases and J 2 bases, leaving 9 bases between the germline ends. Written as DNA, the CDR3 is TGTGCCAGTAGTCCCGGACAGCAAGAGACCCAGTACTTC. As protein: CASSPGQQETQYF.

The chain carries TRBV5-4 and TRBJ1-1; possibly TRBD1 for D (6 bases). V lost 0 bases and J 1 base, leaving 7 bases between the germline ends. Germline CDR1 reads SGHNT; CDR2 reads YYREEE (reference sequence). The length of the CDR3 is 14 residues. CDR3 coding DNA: TGTGCCAGCAGCTTGGAACAGGGGAACACTGAAGCTTTCTTT. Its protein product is CASSLEQGNTEAFF.

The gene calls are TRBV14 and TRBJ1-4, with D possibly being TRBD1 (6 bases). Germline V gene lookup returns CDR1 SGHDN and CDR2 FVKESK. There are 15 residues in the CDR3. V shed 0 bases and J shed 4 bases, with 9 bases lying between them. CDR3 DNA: TGTGCCAGCAGCCAAGAGGGACAACTTAATGAAAAACTGTTTTTT. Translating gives CASSQEGQLNEKLFF. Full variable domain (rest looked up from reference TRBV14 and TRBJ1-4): EAGVTQFPSHSVIEKGQTVTLRCDPISGHDNLYWYRRVMGKEIKFLLHFVKESKQDESGMPNNRFLAERTGGTYSTLKVQPAELEDSGVYFCASSQEGQLNEKLFFGSGTQLSVL.

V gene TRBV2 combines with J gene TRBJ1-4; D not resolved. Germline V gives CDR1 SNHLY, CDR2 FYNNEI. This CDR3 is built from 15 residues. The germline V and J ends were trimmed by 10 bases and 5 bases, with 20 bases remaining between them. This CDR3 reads CAIRRAGSENEKLFF. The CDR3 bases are TGTGCCATCCGAAGAGCTGGGAGTGAGAATGAAAAACTGTTTTTT.

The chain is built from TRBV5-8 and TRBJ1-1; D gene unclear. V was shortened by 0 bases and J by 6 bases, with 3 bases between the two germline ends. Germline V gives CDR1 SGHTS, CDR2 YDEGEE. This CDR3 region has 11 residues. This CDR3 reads CASSLAAEAFF. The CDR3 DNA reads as TGTGCCAGCAGCTTGGCTGCTGAAGCTTTCTTT.

CDR3 amino acids: CASREGRTMNTEAFF. The CDR3 DNA reads as TGTGCCAGTAGGGAGGGACGGACCATGAACACTGAAGCTTTCTTT. The chain couples TRBV19 to TRBJ1-1; weak D call: TRBD1 (5 bases). Germline CDR1 LNHDA, CDR2 SQIVND (reference sequence). The CDR3 consists of 15 residues. V dropped 6 bases and J dropped 0 bases, with 14 bases sitting between them.

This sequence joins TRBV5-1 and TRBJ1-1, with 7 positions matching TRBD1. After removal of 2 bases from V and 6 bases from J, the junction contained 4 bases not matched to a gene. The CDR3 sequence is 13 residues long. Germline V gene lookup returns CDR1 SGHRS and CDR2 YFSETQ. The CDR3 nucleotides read TGCGCCAGCAGCTTAGACAGGGCCCCTGAAGCTTTCTTT. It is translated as CASSLDRAPEAFF. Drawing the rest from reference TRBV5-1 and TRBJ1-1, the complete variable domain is KAGVTQTPRYLIKTRGQQVTLSCSPISGHRSVSWYQQTPGQGLQFLFEYFSETQRNKGNFPGRFSGRQFSNSRSEMNVSTLELGDSALYLCASSLDRAPEAFFGQGTRLTVV.

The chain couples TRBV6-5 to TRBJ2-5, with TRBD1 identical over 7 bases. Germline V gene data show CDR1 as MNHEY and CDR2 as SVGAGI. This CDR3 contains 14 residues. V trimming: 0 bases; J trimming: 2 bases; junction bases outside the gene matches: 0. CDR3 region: CASSYSTGQETQYF. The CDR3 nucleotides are TGTGCCAGCAGTTACTCGACAGGGCAAGAGACCCAGTACTTC.

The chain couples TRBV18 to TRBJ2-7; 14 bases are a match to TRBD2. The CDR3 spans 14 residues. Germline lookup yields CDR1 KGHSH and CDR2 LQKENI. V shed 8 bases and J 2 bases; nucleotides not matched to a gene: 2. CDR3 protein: CASKTSGGAYEQYF. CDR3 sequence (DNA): TGTGCCAGCAAGACTAGCGGGGGGGCCTACGAGCAGTACTTC.

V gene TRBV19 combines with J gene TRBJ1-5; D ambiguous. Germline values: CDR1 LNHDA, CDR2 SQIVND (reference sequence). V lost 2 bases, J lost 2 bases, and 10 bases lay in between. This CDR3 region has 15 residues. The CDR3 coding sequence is TGTGCCAGTAGTATATCAGCGCGGGGCAATCAGCCCCAGCATTTT. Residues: CASSISARGNQPQHF.

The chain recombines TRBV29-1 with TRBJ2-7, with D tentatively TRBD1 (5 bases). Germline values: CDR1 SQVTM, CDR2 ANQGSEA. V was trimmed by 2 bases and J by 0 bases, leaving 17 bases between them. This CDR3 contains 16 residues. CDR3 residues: CSVETTAEKDSYEQYF. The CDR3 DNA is TGCAGCGTTGAAACGACAGCAGAAAAGGACTCCTACGAGCAGTACTTC.

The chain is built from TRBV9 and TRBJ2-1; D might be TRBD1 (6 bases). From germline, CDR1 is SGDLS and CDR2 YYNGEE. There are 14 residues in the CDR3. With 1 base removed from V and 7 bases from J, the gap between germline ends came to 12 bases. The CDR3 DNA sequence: TGTGCCAGCAGCGTACAGGGACAAATAAATGAGCAGTTCTTC. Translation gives CASSVQGQINEQFF.

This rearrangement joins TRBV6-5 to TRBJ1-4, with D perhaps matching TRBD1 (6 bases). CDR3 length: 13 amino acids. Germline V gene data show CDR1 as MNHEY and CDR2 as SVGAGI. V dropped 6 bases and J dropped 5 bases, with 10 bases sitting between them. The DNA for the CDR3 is TGTGCCAGCAGCCGACAGGCGAATGAAAAACTGTTTTTT. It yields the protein CASSRQANEKLFF.

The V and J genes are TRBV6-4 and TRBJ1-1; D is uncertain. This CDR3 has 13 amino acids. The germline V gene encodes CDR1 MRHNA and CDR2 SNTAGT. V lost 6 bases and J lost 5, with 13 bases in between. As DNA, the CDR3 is TGTGCCAGCAGCCTAGGCTCGGGGACTGAAGCTTTCTTT. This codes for CASSLGSGTEAFF.

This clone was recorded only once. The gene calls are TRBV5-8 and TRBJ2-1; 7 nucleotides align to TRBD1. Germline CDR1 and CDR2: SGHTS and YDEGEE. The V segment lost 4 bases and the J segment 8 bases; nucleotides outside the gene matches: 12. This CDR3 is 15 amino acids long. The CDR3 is CASSIRHRGSDEQFF. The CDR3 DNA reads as TGTGCCAGCAGCATACGACACAGGGGTTCGGATGAGCAGTTCTTC.

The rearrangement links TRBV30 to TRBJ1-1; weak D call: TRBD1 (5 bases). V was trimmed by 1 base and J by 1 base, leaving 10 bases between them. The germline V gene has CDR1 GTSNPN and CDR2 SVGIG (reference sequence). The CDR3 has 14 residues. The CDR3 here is CAWSEGVGNTEAFF. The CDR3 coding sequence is TGTGCCTGGAGTGAAGGGGTCGGGAACACTGAAGCTTTCTTT.

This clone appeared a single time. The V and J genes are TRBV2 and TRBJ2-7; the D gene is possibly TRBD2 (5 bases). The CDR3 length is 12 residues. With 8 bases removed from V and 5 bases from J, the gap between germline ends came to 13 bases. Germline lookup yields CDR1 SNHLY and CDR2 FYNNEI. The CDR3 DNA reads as TGTGCCAGCGTGGGGAGTTCCGACGAGCAGTACTTC. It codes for CASVGSSDEQYF.

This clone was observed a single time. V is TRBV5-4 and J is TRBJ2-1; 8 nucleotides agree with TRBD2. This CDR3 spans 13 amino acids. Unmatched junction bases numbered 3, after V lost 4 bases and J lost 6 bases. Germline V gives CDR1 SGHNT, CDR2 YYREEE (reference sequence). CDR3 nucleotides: TGTGCCAGCAGCGCTGGACTAGCCAATGAGCAGTTCTTC. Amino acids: CASSAGLANEQFF.

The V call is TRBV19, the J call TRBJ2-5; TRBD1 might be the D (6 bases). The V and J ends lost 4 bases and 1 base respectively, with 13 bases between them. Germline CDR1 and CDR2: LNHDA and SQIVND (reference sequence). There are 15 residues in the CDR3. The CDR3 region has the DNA TGTGCCAGTAGTAGCTTTTGGGGGCCCCAAGAGACCCAGTACTTC. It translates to CASSSFWGPQETQYF.

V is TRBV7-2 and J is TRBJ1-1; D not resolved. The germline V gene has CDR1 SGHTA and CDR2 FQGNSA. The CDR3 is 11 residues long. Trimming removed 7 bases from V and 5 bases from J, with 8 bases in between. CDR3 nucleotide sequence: TGTGCCAGCATGGGCCCAACTGAAGCTTTCTTT. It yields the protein CASMGPTEAFF.

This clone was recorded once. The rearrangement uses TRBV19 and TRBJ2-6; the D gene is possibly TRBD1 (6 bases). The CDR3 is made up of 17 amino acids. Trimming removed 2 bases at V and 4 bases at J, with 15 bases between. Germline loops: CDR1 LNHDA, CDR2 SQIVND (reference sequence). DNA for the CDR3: TGTGCCAGTAGTATAACAGGGCGCCCATCCGGGGCCAACGTCCTGACTTTC. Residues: CASSITGRPSGANVLTF.

CDR3 DNA sequence: TGTGCCAGCAGCTTAGGAGGGATTGCGGAGACCCAGTACTTC. Its protein is CASSLGGIAETQYF. The chain combines TRBV11-2 with TRBJ2-5, with D perhaps matching TRBD2 (5 bases). Germline assignment: CDR1 SGHAT and CDR2 FQNNGV. CDR3 length: 14 residues. V was pared by 1 base and J by 5 bases, with 11 bases between.

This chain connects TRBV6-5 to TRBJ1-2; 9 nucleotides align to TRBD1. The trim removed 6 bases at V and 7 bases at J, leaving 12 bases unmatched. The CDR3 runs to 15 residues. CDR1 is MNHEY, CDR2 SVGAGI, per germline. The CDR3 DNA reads TGTGCCAGCAGGAAAAACAGGGGGCCAATCTCTGGCTACACCTTC. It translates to CASRKNRGPISGYTF.

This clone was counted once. CDR3 nucleotide sequence: TGTGCCAGCAGCTCGGACATTTACTCCTATAATTCACCCCTCCACTTT. Protein sequence: CASSSDIYSYNSPLHF. The J gene is TRBJ1-6, the V gene TRBV7-6, with a tentative D call TRBD1 (5 bases). Trimming removed 4 bases at V and 0 bases at J, with 10 bases between. Germline CDR1 is SGHVS and CDR2 is FNYEAQ. The CDR3 extends over 16 amino acids.

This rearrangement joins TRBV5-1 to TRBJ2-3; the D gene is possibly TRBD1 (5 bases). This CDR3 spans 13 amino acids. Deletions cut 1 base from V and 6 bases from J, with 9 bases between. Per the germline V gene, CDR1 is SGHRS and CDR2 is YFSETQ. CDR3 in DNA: TGCGCCAGCAGCTTGTCAGGGCTGGATACGCAGTATTTT. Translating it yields CASSLSGLDTQYF. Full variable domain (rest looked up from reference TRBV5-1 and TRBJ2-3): KAGVTQTPRYLIKTRGQQVTLSCSPISGHRSVSWYQQTPGQGLQFLFEYFSETQRNKGNFPGRFSGRQFSNSRSEMNVSTLELGDSALYLCASSLSGLDTQYFGPGTRLTVL.

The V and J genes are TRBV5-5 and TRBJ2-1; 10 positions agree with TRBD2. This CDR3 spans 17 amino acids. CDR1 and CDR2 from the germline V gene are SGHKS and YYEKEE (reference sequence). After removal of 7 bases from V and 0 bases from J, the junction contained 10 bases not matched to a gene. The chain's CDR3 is CASSRTSGLSSYNEQFF. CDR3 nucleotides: TGTGCCAGCTCGAGGACTAGCGGCCTCAGCTCCTACAATGAGCAGTTCTTC.